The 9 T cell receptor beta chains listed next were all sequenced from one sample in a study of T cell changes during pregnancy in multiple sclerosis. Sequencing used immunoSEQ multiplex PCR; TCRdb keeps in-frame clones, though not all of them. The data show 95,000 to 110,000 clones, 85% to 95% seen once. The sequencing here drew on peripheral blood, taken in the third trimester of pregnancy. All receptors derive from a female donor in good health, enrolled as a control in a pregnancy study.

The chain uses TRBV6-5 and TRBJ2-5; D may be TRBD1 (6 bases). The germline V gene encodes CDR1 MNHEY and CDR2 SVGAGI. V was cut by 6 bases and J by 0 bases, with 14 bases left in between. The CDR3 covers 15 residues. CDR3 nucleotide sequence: TGTGCCAGCAGCGATTACGGACAGAACCAAGAGACCCAGTACTTC. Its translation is CASSDYGQNQETQYF.

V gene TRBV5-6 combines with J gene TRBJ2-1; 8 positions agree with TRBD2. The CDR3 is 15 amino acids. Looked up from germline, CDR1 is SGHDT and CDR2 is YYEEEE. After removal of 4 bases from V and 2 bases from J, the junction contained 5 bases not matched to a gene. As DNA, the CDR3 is TGTGCCAGCAGCCTAGCGGGCGTAGCCTACAATGAGCAGTTCTTC. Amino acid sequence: CASSLAGVAYNEQFF.

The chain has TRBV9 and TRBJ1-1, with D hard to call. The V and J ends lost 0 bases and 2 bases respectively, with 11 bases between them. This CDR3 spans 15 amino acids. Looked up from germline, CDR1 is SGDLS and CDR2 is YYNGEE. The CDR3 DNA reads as TGTGCCAGCAGCGTAGGGGCGCAGAGTAACACTGAAGCTTTCTTT. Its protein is CASSVGAQSNTEAFF.

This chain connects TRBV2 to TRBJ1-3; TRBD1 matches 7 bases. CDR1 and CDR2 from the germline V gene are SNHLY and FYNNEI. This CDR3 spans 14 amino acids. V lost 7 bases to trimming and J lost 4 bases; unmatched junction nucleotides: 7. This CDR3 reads CASIQQGTGNTIYF. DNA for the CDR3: TGTGCCAGCATCCAACAGGGGACCGGAAACACCATATATTTT.

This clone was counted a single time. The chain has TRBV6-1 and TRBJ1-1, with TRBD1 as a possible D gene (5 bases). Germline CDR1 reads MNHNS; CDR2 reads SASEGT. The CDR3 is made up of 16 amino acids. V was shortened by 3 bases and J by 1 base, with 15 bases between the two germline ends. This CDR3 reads CASSEGPGVSNTEAFF. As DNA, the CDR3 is TGTGCCAGCAGTGAGGGACCGGGAGTTTCGAACACTGAAGCTTTCTTT.

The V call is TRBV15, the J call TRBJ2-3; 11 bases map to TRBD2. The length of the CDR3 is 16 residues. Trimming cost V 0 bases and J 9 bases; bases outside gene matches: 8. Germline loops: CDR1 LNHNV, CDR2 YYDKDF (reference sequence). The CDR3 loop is CATSRDAASGGTTQYF. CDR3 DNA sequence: TGTGCCACCAGCAGAGATGCGGCTAGCGGGGGGACGACGCAGTATTTT.

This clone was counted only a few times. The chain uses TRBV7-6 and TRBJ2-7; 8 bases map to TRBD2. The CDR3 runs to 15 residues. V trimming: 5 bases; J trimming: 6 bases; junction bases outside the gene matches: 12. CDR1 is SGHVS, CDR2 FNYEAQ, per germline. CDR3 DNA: TGTGCCAGCAGCCAGATCGGGGGGGATACCTCCGAGCAGTACTTC. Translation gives CASSQIGGDTSEQYF. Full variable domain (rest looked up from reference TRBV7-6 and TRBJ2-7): GAGVSQSPRYKVTKRGQDVALRCDPISGHVSLYWYRQALGQGPEFLTYFNYEAQQDKSGLPNDRFSAERPEGSISTLTIQRTEQRDSAMYRCASSQIGGDTSEQYFGPGTRLTVT.

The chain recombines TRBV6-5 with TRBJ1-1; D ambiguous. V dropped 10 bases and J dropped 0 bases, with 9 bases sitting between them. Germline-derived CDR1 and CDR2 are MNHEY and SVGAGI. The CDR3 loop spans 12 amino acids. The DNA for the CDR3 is TGTGCCACCAACACGCTGAACACTGAAGCTTTCTTT. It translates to CATNTLNTEAFF.

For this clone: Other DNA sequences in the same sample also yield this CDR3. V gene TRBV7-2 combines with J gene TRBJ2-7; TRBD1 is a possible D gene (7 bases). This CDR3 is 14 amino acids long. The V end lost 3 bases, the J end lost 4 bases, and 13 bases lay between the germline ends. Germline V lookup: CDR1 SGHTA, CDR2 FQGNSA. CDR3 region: CASSLGGQTYEQYF. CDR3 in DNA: TGTGCCAGCAGCTTGGGGGGACAGACTTACGAGCAGTACTTC.